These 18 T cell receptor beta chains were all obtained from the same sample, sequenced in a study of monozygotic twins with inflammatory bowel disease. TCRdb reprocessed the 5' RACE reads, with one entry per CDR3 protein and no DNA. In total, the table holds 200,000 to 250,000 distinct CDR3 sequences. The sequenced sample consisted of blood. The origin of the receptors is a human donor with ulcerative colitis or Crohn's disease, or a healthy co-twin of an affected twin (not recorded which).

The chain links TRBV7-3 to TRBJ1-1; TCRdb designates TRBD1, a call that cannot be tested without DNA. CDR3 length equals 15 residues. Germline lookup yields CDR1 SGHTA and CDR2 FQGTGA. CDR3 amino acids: CASSPGAGAGTEAFF.

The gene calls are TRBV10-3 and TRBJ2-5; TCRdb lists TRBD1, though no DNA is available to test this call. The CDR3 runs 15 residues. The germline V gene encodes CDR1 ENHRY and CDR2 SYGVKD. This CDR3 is CAISSGTGGIETQYF.

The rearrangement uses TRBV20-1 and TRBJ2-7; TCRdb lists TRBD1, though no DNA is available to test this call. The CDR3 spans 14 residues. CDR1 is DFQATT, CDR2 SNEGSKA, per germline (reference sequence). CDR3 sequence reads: CSAPRQGGKGEQYF.

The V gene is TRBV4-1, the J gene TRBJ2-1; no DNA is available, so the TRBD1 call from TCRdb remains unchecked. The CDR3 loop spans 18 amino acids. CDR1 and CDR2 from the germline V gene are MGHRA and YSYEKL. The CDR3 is CASSQEFATGGLRSEQFF.

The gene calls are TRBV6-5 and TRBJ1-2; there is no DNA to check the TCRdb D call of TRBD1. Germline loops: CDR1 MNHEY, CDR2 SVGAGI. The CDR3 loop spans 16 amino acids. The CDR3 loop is CASSSAGTGEGYGYTF.

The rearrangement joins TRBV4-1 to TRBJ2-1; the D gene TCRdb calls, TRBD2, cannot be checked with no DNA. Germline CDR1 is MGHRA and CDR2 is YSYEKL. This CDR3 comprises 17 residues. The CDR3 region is CASSQVRTSGGVNEQFF.

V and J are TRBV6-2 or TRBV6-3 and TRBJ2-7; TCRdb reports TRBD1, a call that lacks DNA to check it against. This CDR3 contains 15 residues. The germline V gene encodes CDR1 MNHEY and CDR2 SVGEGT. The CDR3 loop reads CASSYVGGGPYEQYF.

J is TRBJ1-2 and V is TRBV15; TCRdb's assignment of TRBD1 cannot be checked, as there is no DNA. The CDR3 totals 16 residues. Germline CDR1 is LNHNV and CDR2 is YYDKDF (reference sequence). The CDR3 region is CATSTTHRQGGEGYTF.

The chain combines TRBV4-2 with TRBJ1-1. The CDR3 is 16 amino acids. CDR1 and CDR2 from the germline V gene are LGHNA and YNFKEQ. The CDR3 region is CASSQEVRLGYTEAFF.

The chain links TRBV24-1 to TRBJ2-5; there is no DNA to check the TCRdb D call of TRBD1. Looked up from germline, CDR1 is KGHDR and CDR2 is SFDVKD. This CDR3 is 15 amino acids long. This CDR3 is CATSDPGTGQETQYF.

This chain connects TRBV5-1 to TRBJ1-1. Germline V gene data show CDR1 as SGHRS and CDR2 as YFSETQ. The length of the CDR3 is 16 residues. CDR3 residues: CASAFVGGNMNTEAFF.

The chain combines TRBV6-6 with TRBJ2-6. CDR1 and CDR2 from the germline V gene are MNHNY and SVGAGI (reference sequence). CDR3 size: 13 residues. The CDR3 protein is CASSQGGANVLTF.

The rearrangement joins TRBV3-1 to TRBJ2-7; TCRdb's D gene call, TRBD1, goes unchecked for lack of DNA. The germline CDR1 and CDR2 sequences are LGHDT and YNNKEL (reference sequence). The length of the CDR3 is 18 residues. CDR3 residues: CASSQAPGSGTGSYEQYF.

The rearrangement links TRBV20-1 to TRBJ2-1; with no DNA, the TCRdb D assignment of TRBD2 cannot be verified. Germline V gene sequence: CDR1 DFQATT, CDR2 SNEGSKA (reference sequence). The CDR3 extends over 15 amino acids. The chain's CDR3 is CSADGTSGLDNEQFF.

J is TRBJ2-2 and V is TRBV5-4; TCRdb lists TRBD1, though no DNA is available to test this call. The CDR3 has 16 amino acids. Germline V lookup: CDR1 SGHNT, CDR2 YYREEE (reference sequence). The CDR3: CASSLGTGGRTGELFF.

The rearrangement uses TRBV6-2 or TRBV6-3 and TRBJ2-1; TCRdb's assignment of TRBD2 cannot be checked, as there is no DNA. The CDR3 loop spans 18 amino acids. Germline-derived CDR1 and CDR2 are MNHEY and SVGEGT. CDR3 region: CASSYLASAGLRSGEQFF.

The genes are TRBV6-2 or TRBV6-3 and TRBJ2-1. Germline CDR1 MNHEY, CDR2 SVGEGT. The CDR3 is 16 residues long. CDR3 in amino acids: CASSYGVADVYNEQFF.

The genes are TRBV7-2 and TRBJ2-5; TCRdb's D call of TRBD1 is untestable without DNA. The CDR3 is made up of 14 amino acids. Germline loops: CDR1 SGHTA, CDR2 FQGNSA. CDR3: CASSRGQGGETQYF. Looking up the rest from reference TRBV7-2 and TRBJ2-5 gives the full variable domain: GAGVSQSPSNKVTEKGKDVELRCDPISGHTALYWYRQSLGQGLEFLIYFQGNSAPDKSGLPSDRFSAERTGGSVSTLTIQRTQQEDSAVYLCASSRGQGGETQYFGPGTRLLVL.